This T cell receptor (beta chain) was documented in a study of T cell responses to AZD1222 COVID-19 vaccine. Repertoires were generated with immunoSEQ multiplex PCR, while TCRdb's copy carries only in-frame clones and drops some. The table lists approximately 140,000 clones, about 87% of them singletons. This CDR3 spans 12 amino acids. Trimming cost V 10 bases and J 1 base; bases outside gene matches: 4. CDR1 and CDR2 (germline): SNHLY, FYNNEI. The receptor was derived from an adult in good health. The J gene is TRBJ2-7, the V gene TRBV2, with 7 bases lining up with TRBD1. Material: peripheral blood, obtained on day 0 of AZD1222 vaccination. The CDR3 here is CATSRGSYEQYF. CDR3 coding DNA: TGTGCCACTAGCAGGGGGTCCTACGAGCAGTACTTC.